These 27 T cell receptor beta chains share one sample of origin, sequenced in a study of T cells after yellow fever vaccination. TCRdb reprocessed the 5' RACE reads with MiXCR, giving one entry per CDR3 protein. Here the sample spans roughly 330,000 distinct CDR3 sequences, about 4% being singletons. This material consisted of PBMCs, taken 5 days after the yellow fever booster vaccination. The receptors were gathered from a man aged 18 to 35 who received the YFV17D yellow fever vaccine.

This clonotype was observed many times. The gene calls are TRBV13 and TRBJ2-7; TRBD2 agrees at 7 bases. From germline, CDR1 is PRHDT and CDR2 FYEKMQ (reference sequence). The trim removed 6 bases at V and 4 bases at J, leaving 9 bases unmatched. The CDR3 has 14 amino acids. The CDR3 DNA is TGTGCCAGCAGTTGGGCGGCGGGGGAGTACGAGCAGTACGTC. Translating it yields CASSWAAGEYEQYV.

This clonotype was seen repeatedly, ten times or more. This rearrangement joins TRBV7-9 to TRBJ2-1, with D possibly matching TRBD2 (5 bases). Looked up from germline, CDR1 is SEHNR and CDR2 is FQNEAQ (reference sequence). This CDR3 contains 15 residues. The V end lost 0 bases, the J end lost 7 bases, and 13 bases lay between the germline ends. The CDR3 loop reads CASSLAAGGWNEQFF. CDR3 nucleotide sequence: TGTGCCAGCAGCTTAGCCGCGGGTGGGTGGAATGAGCAGTTCTTC.

This clonotype was recorded a few times. The V gene is TRBV3-1, the J gene TRBJ1-1; D gene ambiguous. Germline V CDR1 and CDR2: LGHDT, YNNKEL (reference sequence). CDR3 length equals 13 residues. The ends were cut back, 0 bases at V and 8 bases at J, with 10 bases in the middle. In DNA, the CDR3 is TGTGCCAGCAGCCAAGATAACGCCAGAGAAGCTTTCTTT. This encodes CASSQDNAREAFF.

This chain uses TRBV5-1 with TRBJ2-1; TRBD2 aligns across 10 bases. The CDR3 contains 18 residues. In germline, CDR1 is SGHRS, CDR2 YFSETQ. V gave up 3 bases and J gave up 4 bases; unmatched junction bases: 13. CDR3 bases: TGCGCCAGCAGCTCACTGTCCCTAGCGGGGGATTGGTACAATGAGCAGTTCTTC. It encodes CASSSLSLAGDWYNEQFF.

This sequence joins TRBV6-6 and TRBJ1-5; unclear D gene. CDR1 MNHNY and CDR2 SVGAGI come from the germline V gene (reference sequence). The CDR3 extends over 13 amino acids. The V end was cut by 0 bases, the J end by 3 bases, with 3 bases between. The CDR3 bases are TGTGCCAGCAGTTACTCCTTCAATCAGCCCCAGCATTTT. Translating it yields CASSYSFNQPQHF.

This clonotype appeared many times. One end of the junction does not line up with germline, which may come from a read error. The V gene is TRBV20-1, the J gene TRBJ2-1; D is possibly TRBD2 (6 bases). Per the germline V gene, CDR1 is DFQATT and CDR2 is SNEGSKA (reference sequence). The CDR3 contains 14 residues. CDR3 region: CSARAGFSYNEQFF. CDR3 bases: TGCAGCGCTAGGGCGGGGTTCTCCTACAATGAGCAGTTCTTC.

This chain connects TRBV28 to TRBJ2-3; TRBD1 matches 8 bases. CDR1 and CDR2 (germline): MDHEN, SYDVKM. The CDR3 loop spans 15 amino acids. The V and J ends lost 4 bases and 0 bases, in that order; junction bases with no gene match: 3. The chain's CDR3 is CASSWTGLSTDTQYF. As DNA, the CDR3 is TGTGCCAGCAGTTGGACAGGGCTTAGCACAGATACGCAGTATTTT.

This chain uses TRBV6-2 or TRBV6-3 with TRBJ2-2, with a possible D match to TRBD2 (5 bases). This CDR3 is 16 amino acids long. Germline V gives CDR1 MNHEY, CDR2 SVGEGT. Trimming removed 2 bases from V and 3 bases from J, with 13 bases in between. Here the CDR3 reads CASSYDGDGYTGELFF. The CDR3 nucleotides read TGTGCCAGCAGTTACGACGGGGATGGGTACACCGGGGAGCTGTTTTTT.

This clonotype showed up many times. This sequence joins TRBV5-5 and TRBJ1-1; D is unresolved. The germline V and J ends were trimmed by 0 bases and 5 bases, with 14 bases remaining between them. CDR3 length: 15 amino acids. Looked up from germline, CDR1 is SGHKS and CDR2 is YYEKEE (reference sequence). CDR3 residues: CASSLGAPGGTEAFF. The CDR3 DNA follows: TGTGCCAGCAGCTTGGGGGCGCCCGGTGGTACTGAAGCTTTCTTT.

This rearrangement joins TRBV20-1 to TRBJ2-5, with TRBD2 matching 7 bases. There are 15 residues in the CDR3. Germline assignment: CDR1 DFQATT and CDR2 SNEGSKA (reference sequence). Trimming removed 0 bases from V and 4 bases from J; junction bases left unmatched: 8. This CDR3 reads CSARDPSGTGETQYF. CDR3 nucleotide sequence: TGCAGTGCTAGAGACCCTAGCGGTACTGGAGAGACCCAGTACTTC.

DNA for the CDR3: TGTGCCAGCAGCCAGGGGACAGGGGGCCGCACTGAAGCTTTCTTT. Translated, it gives CASSQGTGGRTEAFF. V and J are TRBV4-2 and TRBJ1-1; 12 bases agree with TRBD1. CDR3 length: 15 residues. Germline V gene data show CDR1 as LGHNA and CDR2 as YNFKEQ. V was pared by 3 bases and J by 4 bases, with 3 bases of the junction left unmatched.

This clonotype was seen a handful of times. The CDR3 protein is CASSYPRVAGGSQYF. The CDR3 DNA follows: TGTGCCAGCAGTTACCCCCGAGTAGCGGGGGGTTCGCAGTATTTT. The V gene is TRBV6-6, the J gene TRBJ2-3; 10 bases fit TRBD2. Germline V gene lookup returns CDR1 MNHNY and CDR2 SVGAGI (reference sequence). CDR3 length: 15 residues. J gave up 10 bases and V 2 bases, and 9 bases lay outside the gene matches.

This clonotype was picked up a small number of times. For the CDR3, the DNA is TGTGCCACCAGCAAGCTCAGGGAGAACACTGAAGCTTTCTTT. It encodes CATSKLRENTEAFF. The rearrangement joins TRBV15 to TRBJ1-1; D is possibly TRBD1 (5 bases). V was clipped by 4 bases and J by 1 base, with 10 bases between them. The CDR3 covers 14 residues. Germline V gene lookup returns CDR1 LNHNV and CDR2 YYDKDF (reference sequence).

In this sample, this clonotype turned up a few times. V usage is TRBV20-1 and J usage is TRBJ2-6, with D unclear. Per the germline V gene, CDR1 is DFQATT and CDR2 is SNEGSKA (reference sequence). The CDR3 spans 15 residues. V was cut by 5 bases and J by 4 bases, with 15 bases left in between. CDR3 sequence reads: CSAADWTPGANVLTF. CDR3 sequence (DNA): TGCAGTGCTGCAGACTGGACCCCCGGGGCCAACGTCCTGACTTTC.

This clonotype was seen more than once but under ten times. V and J are TRBV5-5 and TRBJ2-1; D unclear. The CDR3 totals 11 residues. Germline V lookup: CDR1 SGHKS, CDR2 YYEKEE (reference sequence). V was cut by 0 bases and J by 12 bases, with 7 bases left in between. CDR3 residues: CASSLVAAQFF. The CDR3 DNA reads as TGTGCCAGCAGCTTGGTTGCGGCGCAGTTCTTC.

This clonotype was seen a few times. V usage is TRBV9 and J usage is TRBJ1-1; the D gene is possibly TRBD1 (6 bases). CDR1 SGDLS and CDR2 YYNGEE come from the germline V gene. Trimming stripped 0 bases from V and 5 bases from J, with 14 bases between. This CDR3 region has 15 residues. CDR3 in DNA: TGTGCCAGCAGCGTAGGGGGACATTGGGAGACTGAAGCTTTCTTT. Residues: CASSVGGHWETEAFF.

The chain links TRBV7-2 to TRBJ2-4, with 10 bases that match TRBD2. The CDR3 consists of 16 residues. The germline V gene has CDR1 SGHTA and CDR2 FQGNSA. The trim removed 7 bases at V and 2 bases at J, leaving 8 bases unmatched. This CDR3 reads CASTLSGGRSKNIQYF. The CDR3 coding sequence is TGTGCCAGCACCCTTAGCGGGGGGAGATCCAAAAACATTCAGTACTTC.

The J gene is TRBJ2-3, the V gene TRBV7-3; 13 positions agree with TRBD2. V trimming: 4 bases; J trimming: 5 bases; junction bases outside the gene matches: 6. This CDR3 is 16 amino acids long. Germline-derived CDR1 and CDR2 are SGHTA and FQGTGA. The DNA for the CDR3 is TGTGCCAGCAGCTATGTACTAGCGGGGGGGCGAGATACGCAGTATTTT. It translates to CASSYVLAGGRDTQYF.

This clonotype was seen only a few times. The chain combines TRBV28 with TRBJ2-3; D tentatively reads TRBD1 or TRBD2 (6 bases each). Germline CDR1 and CDR2: MDHEN and SYDVKM. The CDR3 consists of 14 residues. V gave up 10 bases and J gave up 0 bases, with 14 bases separating them. For the CDR3, the DNA is TGTGCCACCGCCGGAGGGGGGAGCACAGATACGCAGTATTTT. Amino acid sequence: CATAGGGSTDTQYF.

There are a few counts of this clonotype. This rearrangement joins TRBV29-1 to TRBJ1-1; D might be TRBD1 (6 bases). Germline-derived CDR1 and CDR2 are SQVTM and ANQGSEA. The CDR3 totals 12 residues. The V and J ends lost 7 bases and 5 bases respectively, with 14 bases between them. Written as DNA, the CDR3 is TGCAGCGGTAGCACAGGGTGGACTGAAGCTTTCTTT. This codes for CSGSTGWTEAFF.

There are many counts of this clonotype. J is TRBJ2-1 and V is TRBV5-1, with 7 bases matching TRBD1. Germline CDR1 reads SGHRS; CDR2 reads YFSETQ. This CDR3 comprises 16 residues. The V segment lost 0 bases and the J segment 3 bases; nucleotides outside the gene matches: 6. CDR3 in amino acids: CASSLGSGGFYNEQFF. DNA of the CDR3: TGCGCCAGCAGCTTGGGGTCAGGGGGATTCTACAATGAGCAGTTCTTC.

This clonotype has a handful of counts. This rearrangement joins TRBV27 to TRBJ2-5; maybe TRBD2 (6 bases). CDR3 length: 15 residues. With 2 bases removed from V and 6 bases from J, the gap between germline ends came to 16 bases. Germline loops: CDR1 MNHEY, CDR2 SMNVEV (reference sequence). CDR3 nucleotides: TGTGCCAGCAGTTTAGGAGGGCGGGTCTCGCAGACCCAGTACTTC. This gives the protein CASSLGGRVSQTQYF.

There are a few counts of this clonotype. This chain uses TRBV7-2 with TRBJ1-6; 10 nucleotides align to TRBD1. The CDR3 loop spans 15 amino acids. The V segment lost 8 bases and the J segment 3 bases; nucleotides outside the gene matches: 4. Germline CDR1 and CDR2: SGHTA and FQGNSA. The CDR3 DNA sequence: TGTGCCAGCGGGGACAGGGGACTCTATAATTCACCCCTCCACTTT. This sequence encodes CASGDRGLYNSPLHF.

This clonotype has ten or more counts. V and J are TRBV5-1 and TRBJ1-5; tentative D call: TRBD1 (6 bases). The CDR3 has 17 residues. Trimming stripped 0 bases from V and 4 bases from J, with 17 bases between. Germline CDR1 and CDR2: SGHRS and YFSETQ. Written as DNA, the CDR3 is TGCGCCAGCAGCTTGGGAATACCGGGACAACTAAATCAGCCCCAGCATTTT. As protein: CASSLGIPGQLNQPQHF.

This chain connects TRBV3-1 to TRBJ2-1; 12 bases are shared with TRBD2. The V segment lost 4 bases and the J segment 0 bases; nucleotides outside the gene matches: 4. This CDR3 is built from 17 residues. Germline lookup yields CDR1 LGHDT and CDR2 YNNKEL (reference sequence). This CDR3 is CASSLRTSGTSYNEQFF. In nucleotides, the CDR3 is TGTGCCAGCAGCCTCCGGACTAGCGGGACCTCCTACAATGAGCAGTTCTTC.

Many counts were recorded for this clonotype. The gene calls are TRBV7-9 and TRBJ1-2; unclear D gene. This CDR3 has 13 amino acids. The germline CDR1 and CDR2 sequences are SEHNR and FQNEAQ (reference sequence). The germline V and J ends were trimmed by 0 bases and 2 bases, with 4 bases remaining between them. CDR3 protein: CASSLAVNYGYTF. DNA for the CDR3: TGTGCCAGCAGCTTAGCAGTGAACTATGGCTACACCTTC.

At least ten counts were recorded for this clonotype. The V gene is TRBV21-1, the J gene TRBJ2-7; the table names TRBD1, a call not compared with the DNA. TRBV21-1 is given as a pseudogene. The CDR3 totals 13 residues. The CDR3 nucleotides read TGTGCCAGGGGACAGAGGGAATCCTACGAGCAGTACTTC. It yields the protein CARGQRESYEQYF.